Detailed here is one T cell receptor (beta chain). Antigen specificity is unknown. Only in-frame clones appear in the TCRdb table, and some are missing; sequencing was by immunoSEQ multiplex PCR. The table has 450,000 to 700,000 clones, over 95% seen once. Naive CD8 cells lacked CD45RO, underwent positive selection for CCR7 and left out terminally differentiated effector memory CD45RA+ cells. This sample is drawn from a study of shared clonotypes between healthy human individuals. About the research overall: CD4 naive cells filled three plates per donor, CD4 memory three, CD8 naive two and CD8 memory one.

Regarding the study as a whole: Clonotypes shared by all four donors outscored non-shared clonotypes in generation probability.

The V end lost 1 base, the J end lost 1 base, and 11 bases lay between the germline ends. The CDR3 is 16 amino acids. CDR1 is SGHRS, CDR2 YFSETQ, per germline. The chain couples TRBV5-1 to TRBJ2-2; D is perhaps TRBD1 or TRBD2 (5 bases each). The specimen sequenced was naive CD8+ T cells sorted from blood. The sequence derives from a woman aged 30 to 39 in good health. For the CDR3, the DNA is TGCGCCAGCAGCTTGCCCGGGGCCAGGAACACCGGGGAGCTGTTTTTT. Translation: CASSLPGARNTGELFF.